The 2 T cell receptor beta chains reported below all come from one sample, sequenced in a study of T-cell memory formation after mild COVID-19. MiXCR, run by TCRdb on the 5' RACE reads, gives a single entry per CDR3 protein. The sample lists about 290,000 distinct CDR3 sequences, roughly 15% occurring once. Material for sequencing was PBMCs or a T cell subset sorted from them (not recorded which). The receptors originated from a young man who had mild COVID-19 (a few samples of this study predate the infection). Cell type and time point are not known.

CDR3 nucleotide sequence: TGTGCCAGCAGAGCTTCCGGGACAGGGTACCACGAGCAGTACTTC. Residues: CASRASGTGYHEQYF. The chain has TRBV6-1 and TRBJ2-7; 9 nucleotides align to TRBD1. This CDR3 comprises 15 residues. V lost 6 bases to trimming and J lost 5 bases; unmatched junction nucleotides: 11. Germline loops: CDR1 MNHNS, CDR2 SASEGT.

This rearrangement joins TRBV14 to TRBJ1-6; TRBD1 aligns across 9 bases. Germline V lookup: CDR1 SGHDN, CDR2 FVKESK. CDR3 size: 16 residues. V shed 2 bases, J shed 9 bases, and the junction held 8 bases outside the gene matches. CDR3: CASSQLGQGKGSPLHF. CDR3 in DNA: TGTGCCAGCAGCCAACTAGGACAGGGGAAGGGTTCACCCCTCCACTTT.